Each of the 21 T cell receptor beta chains below was sequenced from the same sample in a study of T cell responses to AZD1222 COVID-19 vaccine. The protocol was immunoSEQ multiplex PCR, while the TCRdb copy is restricted to in-frame clones and leaves out a portion. The sample has some 91,000 clones; around 90% are singletons. The sequences come from peripheral blood, collected on day 0 of AZD1222 vaccination. All receptors come from an adult in good health.

The gene calls are TRBV5-4 and TRBJ2-7; unclear D gene. Trimming took 0 bases from V and 0 from J, leaving 4 bases between them. The CDR3 runs to 13 residues. The germline V gene encodes CDR1 SGHNT and CDR2 YYREEE (reference sequence). The CDR3 region is CASSLVGSYEQYF. CDR3 DNA: TGTGCCAGCAGCTTGGTGGGCTCCTACGAGCAGTACTTC. Based on the CDR3 plus reference TRBV5-4 and TRBJ2-7, the full variable domain is ETGVTQSPTHLIKTRGQQVTLRCSSQSGHNTVSWYQQALGQGPQFIFQYYREEENGRGNFPPRFSGLQFPNYSSELNVNALELDDSALYLCASSLVGSYEQYFGPGTRLTVT.

This clone has just one count. The chain joins TRBV19 to TRBJ1-2; D gene ambiguous. Germline lookup yields CDR1 LNHDA and CDR2 SQIVND (reference sequence). This CDR3 comprises 14 residues. Deletions cut 3 bases from V and 3 bases from J, with 11 bases between. The CDR3 nucleotides are TGTGCCAGTAGTATGGGCCGGGAGGACTATGGCTACACCTTC. It codes for CASSMGREDYGYTF. The entire variable domain, with the rest obtained from reference TRBV19 and TRBJ1-2, is as follows: DGGITQSPKYLFRKEGQNVTLSCEQNLNHDAMYWYRQDPGQGLRLIYYSQIVNDFQKGDIAEGYSVSREKKESFPLTVTSAQKNPTAFYLCASSMGREDYGYTFGSGTRLTVV.

The rearrangement links TRBV7-2 to TRBJ1-5, with D possibly matching TRBD1 (5 bases). Germline CDR1 SGHTA, CDR2 FQGNSA. V was clipped by 5 bases and J by 1 base, with 12 bases between them. The CDR3 has 15 residues. CDR3 amino acids: CASSIGWGSNQPQHF. The CDR3 nucleotides read TGTGCCAGCAGCATAGGTTGGGGGAGCAATCAGCCCCAGCATTTT.

The chain carries TRBV2 and TRBJ2-5; no definite D call. Germline CDR1 is SNHLY and CDR2 is FYNNEI. V lost 7 bases to trimming and J lost 2 bases, with 17 bases between them. The CDR3 spans 15 residues. The CDR3 DNA is TGTGCCAGCATTCCACTTTGGGTAGGGCAAGAGACCCAGTACTTC. It yields the protein CASIPLWVGQETQYF.

J is TRBJ1-6 and V is TRBV7-9, with 8 bases fitting TRBD1. V was pared by 3 bases and J by 8 bases, with 3 bases of the junction left unmatched. This CDR3 is 14 amino acids long. In germline, CDR1 is SEHNR, CDR2 FQNEAQ (reference sequence). CDR3 protein: CASSLGTGDSPLHF. DNA for the CDR3: TGTGCCAGCAGCTTGGGGACAGGTGATTCACCCCTCCACTTT.

This chain links TRBV4-2 with TRBJ2-2; weak D call: TRBD1 (5 bases). This CDR3 has 14 residues. CDR1 and CDR2 from the germline V gene are LGHNA and YNFKEQ. V was trimmed by 5 bases and J by 3 bases, leaving 10 bases between them. The chain's CDR3 is CASSTRQYTGELFF. The CDR3 coding sequence is TGTGCCAGCAGCACCAGACAGTACACCGGGGAGCTGTTTTTT.

This chain uses TRBV5-8 with TRBJ1-2, with a tentative D call TRBD1 (5 bases). Looked up from germline, CDR1 is SGHTS and CDR2 is YDEGEE. There are 14 residues in the CDR3. V lost 5 bases to trimming and J lost 4 bases, with 15 bases between them. CDR3 sequence reads: CASRTLGTSYGYTF. The CDR3 DNA reads TGTGCCAGCAGAACCCTTGGGACCTCCTATGGCTACACCTTC.

The rearrangement links TRBV28 to TRBJ1-2, with D possibly being TRBD1 (5 bases). V was clipped by 7 bases and J by 5 bases, with 20 bases between them. The CDR3 is 15 residues long. Germline-derived CDR1 and CDR2 are MDHEN and SYDVKM. CDR3 loop: CASTDPGPSTYGYTF. The CDR3 DNA reads as TGTGCCAGCACAGACCCGGGACCTTCGACTTATGGCTACACCTTC.

This chain links TRBV28 with TRBJ1-2, with D possibly matching TRBD1 (6 bases). The germline V gene encodes CDR1 MDHEN and CDR2 SYDVKM. The ends were cut back, 2 bases at V and 4 bases at J, with 23 bases in the middle. The CDR3 consists of 18 residues. The CDR3 protein is CASSLVGTNKRGTYGYTF. The CDR3 DNA reads as TGTGCCAGCAGTTTAGTAGGGACTAACAAAAGGGGGACCTATGGCTACACCTTC.

V is TRBV28 and J is TRBJ2-1, with 7 bases identical to TRBD2. The CDR3 covers 15 residues. V trimming: 3 bases; J trimming: 7 bases; junction bases outside the gene matches: 9. Germline CDR1 MDHEN, CDR2 SYDVKM. The CDR3 loop reads CASSLASGILNEQFF. Written as DNA, the CDR3 is TGTGCCAGCAGTTTGGCTAGCGGAATATTGAATGAGCAGTTCTTC. The full variable domain, its missing parts supplied by reference TRBV28 and TRBJ2-1, is DVKVTQSSRYLVKRTGEKVFLECVQDMDHENMFWYRQDPGLGLRLIYFSYDVKMKEKGDIPEGYSVSREKKERFSLILESASTNQTSMYLCASSLASGILNEQFFGPGTRLTVL.

The rearrangement uses TRBV7-3 and TRBJ2-3, with 7 bases matching TRBD2. V dropped 0 bases and J dropped 2; count of bases not matched to a gene: 2. Germline V gene sequence: CDR1 SGHTA, CDR2 FQGTGA. This CDR3 is 15 amino acids long. CDR3 sequence reads: CASSLTAGTTDTQYF. In nucleotides, the CDR3 is TGTGCCAGCAGCTTAACAGCGGGGACCACAGATACGCAGTATTTT.

The V and J genes are TRBV4-1 and TRBJ2-3; possibly TRBD2 for D (7 bases). Germline V lookup: CDR1 MGHRA, CDR2 YSYEKL. V was clipped by 0 bases and J by 2 bases, with 15 bases between them. The CDR3 consists of 17 residues. CDR3 nucleotides: TGCGCCAGCAGCCAAGATGCACCCCGGGGGGCCACAGATACGCAGTATTTT. Translating it yields CASSQDAPRGATDTQYF.

J is TRBJ2-7 and V is TRBV5-1, with D possibly TRBD2 on 6 matching bases. This CDR3 is 15 amino acids long. The germline CDR1 and CDR2 sequences are SGHRS and YFSETQ. V lost 1 base to trimming and J lost 3 bases, with 14 bases between them. The CDR3 protein is CASSLFGGNLYEQYF. The CDR3 bases are TGCGCCAGCAGCTTGTTCGGGGGAAACCTCTACGAGCAGTACTTC.

The rearrangement uses TRBV7-9 and TRBJ2-1, with D unclear. The V and J ends lost 5 bases and 3 bases respectively, with 2 bases between them. CDR1 is SEHNR, CDR2 FQNEAQ, per germline (reference sequence). The CDR3 contains 11 residues. The CDR3 here is CASSVYNEQFF. Written as DNA, the CDR3 is TGTGCCAGCAGCGTCTACAATGAGCAGTTCTTC.

This sequence joins TRBV6-5 and TRBJ2-1; TRBD1 agrees at 10 bases. J gave up 9 bases and V 5 bases, and 4 bases lay outside the gene matches. Germline V gives CDR1 MNHEY, CDR2 SVGAGI. This CDR3 contains 13 residues. The DNA of the CDR3 is TGTGCCAGCAGTACGACAGGGGGCGGTGAGCAGTTCTTC. Translated: CASSTTGGGEQFF.

The chain has TRBV28 and TRBJ2-2; 7 bases fit TRBD2. With V trimmed by 5 bases and J by 3 bases, 6 bases remained unmatched. CDR1 MDHEN and CDR2 SYDVKM come from the germline V gene. This CDR3 is 15 amino acids long. Written as DNA, the CDR3 is TGTGCCAGCAGTCCCTGGGAGGGAGACACCGGGGAGCTGTTTTTT. Its protein product is CASSPWEGDTGELFF.

This chain links TRBV5-1 with TRBJ1-1, with D perhaps matching TRBD1 (6 bases). CDR1 and CDR2 (germline): SGHRS, YFSETQ. V was pared by 0 bases and J by 0 bases, with 9 bases between. The CDR3 consists of 15 residues. The CDR3 nucleotides are TGCGCCAGCAGCTTGGATCCAGGGGTGAACACTGAAGCTTTCTTT. It translates to CASSLDPGVNTEAFF.

This clone was observed a single time. The genes are TRBV5-1 and TRBJ2-7; TRBD2 matches at 9 bases. The J segment lost 1 base and the V segment lost 4 bases, leaving 6 bases of the junction unmatched. This CDR3 has 15 residues. CDR1 is SGHRS, CDR2 YFSETQ, per germline. The CDR3 is CASSPAGGTSYEQYF. The CDR3 region has the DNA TGCGCCAGCAGCCCCGCGGGGGGGACTTCCTACGAGCAGTACTTC.

This clone was seen only once. V gene TRBV12-3 or TRBV12-4 combines with J gene TRBJ2-1, with TRBD1 matching 7 bases. With 8 bases clipped from V and 15 bases from J, the junction kept 10 bases outside the gene matches. This CDR3 has 11 residues. This CDR3 is CASGEGAVRFF. The CDR3 nucleotides read TGTGCCAGCGGAGAGGGGGCTGTTCGGTTCTTC.

CDR3 bases: TGTGCCAGCAGTTTGAATGCTAACTATGGCTACACCTTC. It yields the protein CASSLNANYGYTF. The chain joins TRBV12-3 or TRBV12-4 to TRBJ1-2, with D uncertain. The CDR3 loop spans 13 amino acids. V lost 3 bases to trimming and J lost 0 bases, with 5 bases between them.

This sequence joins TRBV5-1 and TRBJ1-2; weak D call: TRBD1 (6 bases). Germline V gene lookup returns CDR1 SGHRS and CDR2 YFSETQ. This CDR3 region has 16 residues. Trimming shortened V by 4 bases and J by 1 base, and 17 bases separated the two germline ends. This CDR3 is CASSGVWTALNYGYTF. CDR3 sequence (DNA): TGCGCCAGCAGCGGAGTATGGACAGCCCTTAACTATGGCTACACCTTC.